This T cell receptor beta chain was identified in a study of shared clonotypes between healthy human individuals. The run depth of the assay was deep. Assay: immunoSEQ multiplex PCR; the TCRdb copy retains only in-frame clones and omits some. The sample records some 2 million clones, approximately 94% being singletons. Findings and limits, study-wide: Memory subsets generally showed lower estimated richness than naive subsets.

About this clone: Antigen: not known.

This CDR3 has 16 amino acids. Germline CDR1 and CDR2: SEHNR and FQNEAQ (reference sequence). Trimming removed 4 bases from V and 7 bases from J; junction bases left unmatched: 13. CD45RO-negative CD8 cells positively selected for CCR7 made up the naive population, which excluded terminally differentiated effector memory CD45RA+ cells. The clonotype was recovered from a man between 18 and 29 years old in good health. The genes are TRBV7-9 and TRBJ2-5, with TRBD2 identical over 9 bases. Specimen: naive CD8+ T cells sorted from blood. CDR3 protein: CASSSWVAGDDGTQYF. The CDR3 DNA follows: TGTGCCAGCAGCTCTTGGGTAGCGGGGGACGACGGGACCCAGTACTTC.